This TCR beta chain was observed in a study of shared clonotypes between healthy human individuals. General study findings and limits: Sharing across four donors was highest in naive CD4 (about 5%) and lowest in memory CD8 (around 0.4%). Relative to memory subsets, naive subsets generally showed larger estimated richness.

Naive CD8 isolation took CD45RO-negative cells positively selected for CCR7 and excluded terminally differentiated effector memory CD45RA+ cells. The germline V and J ends were trimmed by 1 base and 1 base, with 8 bases remaining between them. The CDR3 runs 14 residues. Per germline, CDR1 LNHDA and CDR2 SQIVND (reference sequence). In the original workflow: With immunoSEQ giving junction-only sequences and no quality scores, filtering differed. The assay was immunoSEQ multiplex PCR, and TCRdb's table has in-frame clones only and misses some. V, J and clone size are those of that table, while D and trimming were read from the DNA. The data hold about 2.1 million clones, with 90% to 95% observed a single time. About this clone itself: Its specificity is unknown. Other DNA sequences in the same sample also yield this CDR3.

This sequence originates from a man between 18 and 29 years old in good health. Some clones in this sample may be carry-over from other donors' samples. Sequencing used naive CD8+ T cells from PBMCs. The genes are TRBV19 and TRBJ2-7, with D uncertain. The CDR3 DNA follows: TGTGCCAGTAGTATAGCTAGTACTTCCTACGAGCAGTACTTC. As protein: CASSIASTSYEQYF. The variable domain in full, completed from reference TRBV19 and TRBJ2-7, reads DGGITQSPKYLFRKEGQNVTLSCEQNLNHDAMYWYRQDPGQGLRLIYYSQIVNDFQKGDIAEGYSVSREKKESFPLTVTSAQKNPTAFYLCASSIASTSYEQYFGPGTRLTVT.